These 8 T cell receptor beta chains were all obtained from the same sample, sequenced in a study of shared clonotypes between healthy human individuals. TCRdb's copy holds only in-frame clones and misses some; the assay was immunoSEQ multiplex PCR. The sample records about 1.4 million clones, over 95% being singletons. The specimen sequenced was naive CD4+ T cells sorted from blood. Subset reported: CD45RA+ positively selected. The source of these receptors is a man aged 25 to 40 in good health.

The V call is TRBV9, the J call TRBJ2-5; weak D call: TRBD2 (6 bases). This CDR3 contains 15 residues. Trimming pared 0 bases from V and 3 bases from J, leaving 12 bases between. The V gene's germline CDR1 is SGDLS and CDR2 YYNGEE. CDR3: CASSVAGTFEETQYF. CDR3 nucleotides: TGTGCCAGCAGCGTAGCCGGGACTTTCGAAGAGACCCAGTACTTC.

The gene calls are TRBV5-1 and TRBJ2-1; the D is unclear. Germline-derived CDR1 and CDR2 are SGHRS and YFSETQ. The CDR3 loop spans 12 amino acids. Trimming stripped 1 base from V and 9 bases from J, with 8 bases between. CDR3: CASSLSRSEQFF. The CDR3 nucleotides are TGCGCCAGCAGCTTGTCCCGCAGTGAGCAGTTCTTC.

The chain links TRBV5-1 to TRBJ2-4; 8 nucleotides line up with TRBD1. The ends lost 0 bases at V and 0 bases at J; junction bases unmatched: 2. CDR3 length equals 16 residues. Germline lookup yields CDR1 SGHRS and CDR2 YFSETQ. The CDR3, as DNA: TGCGCCAGCAGCTTGGTGACAGGGGTAGCCAAAAACATTCAGTACTTC. Its protein product is CASSLVTGVAKNIQYF. Variable domain in full (rest from reference TRBV5-1 and TRBJ2-4): KAGVTQTPRYLIKTRGQQVTLSCSPISGHRSVSWYQQTPGQGLQFLFEYFSETQRNKGNFPGRFSGRQFSNSRSEMNVSTLELGDSALYLCASSLVTGVAKNIQYFGAGTRLSVL.

The chain combines TRBV5-1 with TRBJ2-1, with D uncertain. The germline V and J ends were trimmed by 7 bases and 5 bases, with 10 bases remaining between them. The CDR3 extends over 12 amino acids. Germline V gives CDR1 SGHRS, CDR2 YFSETQ. This CDR3 reads CASGVGNNEQFF. The CDR3, as DNA: TGCGCCAGCGGGGTCGGTAACAATGAGCAGTTCTTC.

Remarks on this clone: Other nucleotide sequences in the sample specify the same CDR3. The chain is built from TRBV6-5 and TRBJ2-3; no definite D call. The CDR3 is 11 residues long. Trimming removed 8 bases at V and 0 bases at J, with 3 bases between. Germline V gene data show CDR1 as MNHEY and CDR2 as SVGAGI. The chain's CDR3 is CASGSTDTQYF. CDR3 bases: TGTGCCAGCGGCAGCACAGATACGCAGTATTTT.

J is TRBJ2-5 and V is TRBV28; D is perhaps TRBD2 (6 bases). The length of the CDR3 is 13 residues. CDR1 and CDR2 (germline): MDHEN, SYDVKM. Between the trimmed V and J ends, which lost 7 bases and 5 bases, there was a span of 14 bases. The CDR3 is CASTPAGWETQYF. CDR3 in DNA: TGTGCCAGCACACCGGCGGGGTGGGAGACCCAGTACTTC. Using reference TRBV28 and TRBJ2-5 for the parts outside the CDR3, the full variable domain is DVKVTQSSRYLVKRTGEKVFLECVQDMDHENMFWYRQDPGLGLRLIYFSYDVKMKEKGDIPEGYSVSREKKERFSLILESASTNQTSMYLCASTPAGWETQYFGPGTRLLVL.

The J gene is TRBJ1-5, the V gene TRBV27, with D possibly matching TRBD1 (5 bases). This CDR3 has 14 amino acids. The V and J ends lost 6 bases and 3 bases respectively, with 12 bases between them. Germline V gene data show CDR1 as MNHEY and CDR2 as SMNVEV (reference sequence). CDR3 protein: CASSRDSYNQPQHF. The CDR3, as DNA: TGTGCCAGCAGCCGTGACAGTTACAATCAGCCCCAGCATTTT.

This clone was picked up one time. The chain uses TRBV2 and TRBJ2-2; unclear D gene. Trimming took off 6 bases at V and 3 bases at J, with 8 bases between the two ends. The CDR3 has 13 residues. Germline CDR1 is SNHLY and CDR2 is FYNNEI. The CDR3 region has the DNA TGTGCCAGCAGGGTTGACTACACCGGGGAGCTGTTTTTT. Its protein product is CASRVDYTGELFF.